Shown below are 9 T cell receptor beta chains from a single sample sequenced in a study of PD-1 blockade in classical Hodgkin lymphoma. Generated by immunoSEQ multiplex PCR, the TCRdb table keeps only in-frame clones and is missing some. Among tens of thousands of clones listed, about three quarters were seen once. Exposure to brentuximab vedotin varied, and each patient had relapsed following autologous stem cell transplantation. Sequenced here: peripheral blood mononuclear cells (PBMCs), sampled before the second cycle of nivolumab. The receptors originated from a human donor with classical Hodgkin lymphoma.

The chain combines TRBV6-5 with TRBJ2-7; either TRBD1 or TRBD2 may supply D (6 bases each). Germline CDR1 and CDR2: MNHEY and SVGAGI. The V and J ends lost 0 bases and 4 bases respectively, with 16 bases between them. The CDR3 covers 16 residues. CDR3 bases: TGTGCCAGCAGTTACTCGGGGGGCCAGAGATTATACGAGCAGTACTTC. Residues: CASSYSGGQRLYEQYF.

This rearrangement joins TRBV19 to TRBJ2-3; D is perhaps TRBD1 or TRBD2 (5 bases each). V shed 2 bases and J shed 5 bases, with 11 bases lying between them. The CDR3 sequence is 14 residues long. Germline loops: CDR1 LNHDA, CDR2 SQIVND (reference sequence). CDR3 region: CASSISWDVDTQYF. In nucleotides, the CDR3 is TGTGCCAGTAGTATATCGTGGGACGTAGATACGCAGTATTTT. Together with reference TRBV19 and TRBJ2-3, the CDR3 gives the full variable domain: DGGITQSPKYLFRKEGQNVTLSCEQNLNHDAMYWYRQDPGQGLRLIYYSQIVNDFQKGDIAEGYSVSREKKESFPLTVTSAQKNPTAFYLCASSISWDVDTQYFGPGTRLTVL.

The CDR3 bases are TGTGCCAGCAGCTTAGATCACGCCATCCTATATTTT. The encoded protein is CASSLDHAILYF. The chain uses TRBV7-9 and TRBJ1-3; D is uncertain. The CDR3 spans 12 residues. V dropped 1 base and J dropped 14 bases, with 12 bases sitting between them. Germline V lookup: CDR1 SEHNR, CDR2 FQNEAQ (reference sequence).

J is TRBJ2-3 and V is TRBV5-5; D may be TRBD2 (7 bases). Germline-derived CDR1 and CDR2 are SGHKS and YYEKEE (reference sequence). This CDR3 comprises 15 residues. V dropped 4 bases and J dropped 0 bases, with 12 bases sitting between them. The CDR3 region is CASSRTAGSTDTQYF. CDR3 sequence (DNA): TGTGCCAGCAGCCGGACAGCGGGGAGCACAGATACGCAGTATTTT.

The chain employs TRBV30 and TRBJ2-5; no clear D. The CDR3 runs 13 residues. Looked up from germline, CDR1 is GTSNPN and CDR2 is SVGIG (reference sequence). V lost 4 bases, J lost 2 bases, and 11 bases lay in between. CDR3 DNA sequence: TGTGCCTGGACGGGCAAGGGTCAAGAGACCCAGTACTTC. Its protein is CAWTGKGQETQYF. Drawing the rest from reference TRBV30 and TRBJ2-5, the complete variable domain is SQTIHQWPATLVQPVGSPLSLECTVEGTSNPNLYWYRQAAGRGLQLLFYSVGIGQISSEVPQNLSASRPQDRQFILSSKKLLLSDSGFYLCAWTGKGQETQYFGPGTRLLVL.

This chain links TRBV7-2 with TRBJ2-7; D gene ambiguous. V gave up 1 base and J gave up 2 bases, with 9 bases separating them. The CDR3 consists of 14 residues. The germline CDR1 and CDR2 sequences are SGHTA and FQGNSA. CDR3 nucleotide sequence: TGTGCCAGCAGCTTAGTCTTAGCCACCTACGAGCAGTACTTC. This gives the protein CASSLVLATYEQYF.

The chain employs TRBV10-3 and TRBJ2-7, with 9 nucleotides matching TRBD2. Germline V gene lookup returns CDR1 ENHRY and CDR2 SYGVKD. This CDR3 contains 14 residues. J gave up 3 bases and V 6 bases, and 6 bases lay outside the gene matches. The CDR3 is CAIRDLAGLYEQYF. CDR3 DNA sequence: TGTGCCATCAGGGACCTAGCGGGACTCTACGAGCAGTACTTC.

V gene TRBV6-5 combines with J gene TRBJ2-3; D assignment may be TRBD1 or TRBD2 (5 bases each). Germline V gene data show CDR1 as MNHEY and CDR2 as SVGAGI. The CDR3 has 13 amino acids. The V end was cut by 5 bases, the J end by 6 bases, with 12 bases between. The DNA for the CDR3 is TGTGCCAGCAGTGTTCGAGGGGCCGATACGCAGTATTTT. This translates into CASSVRGADTQYF.

On this clone itself: At one of its ends the junction is not consistent with the germline gene, which may arise from a read error. V and J are TRBV6-4 and TRBJ2-7; tentative D call: TRBD1 (5 bases). Germline loops: CDR1 MRHNA, CDR2 SNTAGT. The CDR3 contains 10 residues. CDR3 loop: CASSEDRSLF. CDR3 in DNA: TGTGCCAGCAGTGAAGACAGATCCCTCTTC.